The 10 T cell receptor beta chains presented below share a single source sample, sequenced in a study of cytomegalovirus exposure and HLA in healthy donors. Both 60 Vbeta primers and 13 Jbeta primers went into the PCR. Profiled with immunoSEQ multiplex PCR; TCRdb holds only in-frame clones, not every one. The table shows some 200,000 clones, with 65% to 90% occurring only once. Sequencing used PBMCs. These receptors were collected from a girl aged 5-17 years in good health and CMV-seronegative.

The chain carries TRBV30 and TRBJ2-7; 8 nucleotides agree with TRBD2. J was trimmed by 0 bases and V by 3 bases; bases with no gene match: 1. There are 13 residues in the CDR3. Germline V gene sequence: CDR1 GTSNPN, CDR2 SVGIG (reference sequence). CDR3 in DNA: TGTGCCTGGAGACTAGCGGCCTCCTACGAGCAGTACTTC. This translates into CAWRLAASYEQYF.

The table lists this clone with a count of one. The chain's CDR3 is CASSQKYNEQFF. CDR3 nucleotides: TGTGCCAGCAGCCAAAAATACAATGAGCAGTTCTTC. This chain connects TRBV7-6 to TRBJ2-1; D gene ambiguous. Looked up from germline, CDR1 is SGHVS and CDR2 is FNYEAQ. The CDR3 has 12 residues. Trimming stripped 5 bases from V and 4 bases from J, with 6 bases between.

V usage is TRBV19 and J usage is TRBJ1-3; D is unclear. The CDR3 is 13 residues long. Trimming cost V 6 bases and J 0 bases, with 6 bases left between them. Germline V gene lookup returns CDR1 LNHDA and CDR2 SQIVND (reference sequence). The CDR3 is CASRRLSGNTIYF. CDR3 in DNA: TGTGCCAGTAGGAGGCTCTCTGGAAACACCATATATTTT.

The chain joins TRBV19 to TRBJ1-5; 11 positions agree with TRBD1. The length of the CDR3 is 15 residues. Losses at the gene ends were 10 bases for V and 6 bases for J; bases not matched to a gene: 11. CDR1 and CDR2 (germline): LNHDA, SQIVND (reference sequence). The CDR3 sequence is CATYPGTGGGQPQHF. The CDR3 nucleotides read TGTGCCACCTACCCCGGGACAGGGGGAGGTCAGCCCCAGCATTTT.

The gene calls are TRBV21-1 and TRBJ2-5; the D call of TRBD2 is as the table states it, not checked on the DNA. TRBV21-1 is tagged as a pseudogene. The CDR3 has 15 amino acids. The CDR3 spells CASSKAREGGETQYF. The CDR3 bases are TGTGCCAGCAGCAAGGCCAGGGAAGGAGGGGAGACCCAGTACTTC.

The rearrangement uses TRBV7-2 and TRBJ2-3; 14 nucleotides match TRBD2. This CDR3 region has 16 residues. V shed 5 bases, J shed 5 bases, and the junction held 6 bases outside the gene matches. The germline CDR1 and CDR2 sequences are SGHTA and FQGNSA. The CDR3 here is CASSPRLAGGQDTQYF. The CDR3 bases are TGTGCCAGCAGCCCTAGACTAGCGGGGGGGCAAGATACGCAGTATTTT.

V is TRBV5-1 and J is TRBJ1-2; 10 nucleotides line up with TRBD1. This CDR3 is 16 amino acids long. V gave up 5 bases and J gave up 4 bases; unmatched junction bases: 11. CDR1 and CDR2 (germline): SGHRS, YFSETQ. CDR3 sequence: CASSLNPGQGSYGYTF. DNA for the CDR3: TGCGCCAGCAGTTTAAACCCGGGACAGGGGAGCTATGGCTACACCTTC.

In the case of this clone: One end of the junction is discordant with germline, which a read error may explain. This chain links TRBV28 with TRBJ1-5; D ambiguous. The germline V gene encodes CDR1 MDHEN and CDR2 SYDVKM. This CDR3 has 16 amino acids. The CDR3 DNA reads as TGTGCCAGCAGTCTAGGTGAGACTACGGGTAATCAGTCCCAGCATTTT. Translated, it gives CASSLGETTGNQSQHF.

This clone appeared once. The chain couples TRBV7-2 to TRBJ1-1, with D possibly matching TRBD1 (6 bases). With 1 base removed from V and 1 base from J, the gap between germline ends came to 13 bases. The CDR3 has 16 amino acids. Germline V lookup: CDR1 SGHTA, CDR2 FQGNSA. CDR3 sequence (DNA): TGTGCCAGCAGCTTAGTATTTGGGACAACGAACACTGAAGCTTTCTTT. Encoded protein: CASSLVFGTTNTEAFF. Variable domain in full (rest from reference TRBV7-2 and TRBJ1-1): GAGVSQSPSNKVTEKGKDVELRCDPISGHTALYWYRQSLGQGLEFLIYFQGNSAPDKSGLPSDRFSAERTGGSVSTLTIQRTQQEDSAVYLCASSLVFGTTNTEAFFGQGTRLTVV.

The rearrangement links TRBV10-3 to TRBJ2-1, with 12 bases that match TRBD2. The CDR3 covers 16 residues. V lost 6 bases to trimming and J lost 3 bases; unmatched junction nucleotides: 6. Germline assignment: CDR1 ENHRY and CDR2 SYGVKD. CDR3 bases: TGTGCCATCAGGGAAAGACTAGCGGGGGACTACAATGAGCAGTTCTTC. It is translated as CAIRERLAGDYNEQFF.